These T cell receptor beta chains were read from a single sample in a study of blood T cell repertoires in COVID-19. Clones were read by immunoSEQ multiplex PCR, and TCRdb kept only the in-frame ones, dropping some. Seen here are about 670,000 clones, more than 80% observed once, and the top ten hold roughly 0.25%. The sample comprised peripheral blood. Receptors were obtained from a woman aged 18-30 years with acute or convalescent COVID-19. Both conserved end residues are part of each CDR3. Fields, in order: clone size, V gene, CDR3 protein. Clone size is stated in some rows and not others, as once, few, many or a class when expanded.

>-|TRBV15
CATSHQGRVEKLFF
>-|TRBV5-1
CASSLLAGVGDEQFF
>-|TRBV30
CAWHREREAFF
>-|TRBV14
CASSHWGAGDTEAFF
>-|TRBV19
CASSKTGVTYEQYF
>-|TRBV30
CAWSLLAGSGELFF
>-|TRBV27
CASSLRQGTGYTF
>-|TRBV7-8
CASSLSGQYYGYTF
>-|TRBV10-3
CAIGAKTLNTGELFF
>-|TRBV15
CATIPDSEAFF
>-|TRBV5-4
CASSQDNAIYNEQFF
>-|TRBV7-8
CASSWDRAPNSPLHF
>-|TRBV27
CASSLYEGDTQYF
>-|TRBV27
CASRWLQGIGGYTF
>-|TRBV7-2
CASRLTGTGGGYTF
>-|TRBV19
CASNQRSTDTQYF
>-|TRBV9
CASSPGTDSSYNSPLHF
>few|TRBV19
CASCSYGTGRSGLPQHF
>-|TRBV3-1/TRBV3-2
CASSAEVNQPQHF
>-|TRBV5-1
CASSLGDRGLYTGELFF
>-|TRBV18
CASSPEGYTEAFF
>-|TRBV2
CASNAQGAFYGYTF
>-|TRBV6-2/TRBV6-3
CASSYGGGTDTQYF
>-|TRBV6-1
CASSEPRHFYEQYF
>-|TRBV6-4
CASSAQVGSDTQYF
>-|TRBV6-5
CAGGNRGNEKLFF
>-|TRBV15
CATSRDPLVPSDTQYF
>-|TRBV4-3
CASSQDRSRSYEQYF
>-|TRBV7-2
CASSSEESYEQYF
>once|TRBV4-1
CASSYRGANYGYTF
>once|TRBV20-1
CSAREATEAFF
>-|TRBV4-1
CASSQFPREKLFF
>-|TRBV30
CAWSVSGPLHF
>-|TRBV27
CASSFVNGANVLTF
>once|TRBV27
CASSLYGGATDTQYF
>-|TRBV6-5
CAARGTVISYEQYF
>-|TRBV27
CASSIRGRGNQPQHF
>-|TRBV28
CASRNGQVNLLGF
>-|TRBV2
CASKQRGGYNEQFF
>once|TRBV6-5
CASSFTGGGDQPQHF
>-|TRBV3-1/TRBV3-2
CASSSPGHPYGYTF
>-|TRBV19
CASSTEGTGPYNEQFF
>-|TRBV7-2
CASSIHRDHYGYTF
>-|TRBV4-1
CASSQEVSFEAPVETQYF
>-|TRBV9
CASSVSGSGNSPLHF